This entry lists 8 T cell receptor beta chains sequenced from one sample in a study of blood T cell repertoires in COVID-19. Sequencing was performed with immunoSEQ multiplex PCR; in TCRdb, only in-frame clones are kept and a portion is missing. The data hold approximately 160,000 clones, with roughly nine tenths observed a single time. The sequenced sample consisted of peripheral blood. The receptors derive from a man aged 45-65 years with acute or convalescent COVID-19.

This rearrangement joins TRBV5-5 to TRBJ2-2, with a weak D call TRBD1 (5 bases). Germline V gene sequence: CDR1 SGHKS, CDR2 YYEKEE (reference sequence). The CDR3 loop spans 15 amino acids. Deletions cut 5 bases from V and 1 base from J, with 12 bases between. CDR3: CASSQDTLNTGELFF. CDR3 bases: TGTGCCAGCAGTCAGGACACTTTGAACACCGGGGAGCTGTTTTTT. Using reference TRBV5-5 and TRBJ2-2 for the parts outside the CDR3, the full variable domain is DAGVTQSPTHLIKTRGQQVTLRCSPISGHKSVSWYQQVLGQGPQFIFQYYEKEERGRGNFPDRFSARQFPNYSSELNVNALLLGDSALYLCASSQDTLNTGELFFGEGSRLTVL.

This clone was picked up one time. The CDR3 loop is CASRPWGGNEQFF. As DNA, the CDR3 is TGTGCCAGCAGGCCATGGGGCGGCAATGAGCAGTTCTTC. The V and J genes are TRBV27 and TRBJ2-1; possibly TRBD1 for D (5 bases). The CDR3 sequence is 13 residues long. V gave up 6 bases and J gave up 6 bases, with 12 bases separating them. Germline CDR1 is MNHEY and CDR2 is SMNVEV (reference sequence).

The CDR3 region is CASSQDRFSGSYNSPLHF. In nucleotides, the CDR3 is TGCGCCAGCAGCCAAGATCGTTTCAGCGGCTCCTATAATTCACCCCTCCACTTT. The V and J genes are TRBV4-3 and TRBJ1-6; D uncertain. Germline values: CDR1 LGHNA, CDR2 YSLEER. This CDR3 contains 18 residues. Deletions cut 0 bases from V and 0 bases from J, with 12 bases between.

The gene calls are TRBV12-3 or TRBV12-4 and TRBJ2-7, with a tentative D call TRBD1 (5 bases). The V and J ends lost 3 bases and 2 bases respectively, with 8 bases between them. The CDR3 has 13 residues. Here the CDR3 reads CASSLSGTYEQYF. The CDR3 region has the DNA TGTGCCAGCAGTTTGTCAGGGACCTACGAGCAGTACTTC.

The chain links TRBV29-1 to TRBJ2-3, with 7 positions matching TRBD2. CDR1 is SQVTM, CDR2 ANQGSEA, per germline. The CDR3 runs to 16 residues. Trimming removed 6 bases from V and 0 bases from J; junction bases left unmatched: 12. DNA for the CDR3: TGCAGCGTGGGAAGAGGGAGGGGTATTAGCACAGATACGCAGTATTTT. It encodes CSVGRGRGISTDTQYF.

The genes are TRBV13 and TRBJ2-3; D perhaps matches TRBD2 (7 bases). Germline V gene sequence: CDR1 PRHDT, CDR2 FYEKMQ (reference sequence). Trimming stripped 3 bases from V and 6 bases from J, with 16 bases between. This CDR3 spans 15 amino acids. The CDR3 DNA follows: TGTGCCAGCAGCTTGGGGGGGGCCTTCGAGGATACGCAGTATTTT. Translating it yields CASSLGGAFEDTQYF.

This clone was detected only a few times. The chain carries TRBV18 and TRBJ2-1; D is unresolved. The CDR3 sequence is 13 residues long. Germline loops: CDR1 KGHSH, CDR2 LQKENI. With 3 bases removed from V and 3 bases from J, the gap between germline ends came to 6 bases. In DNA form, the CDR3 reads TGTGCCAGCTCACCGGCAAACTACAATGAGCAGTTCTTC. Its protein product is CASSPANYNEQFF.

The chain employs TRBV2 and TRBJ1-2; TRBD1 might be the D (5 bases). CDR3 length: 13 residues. The ends were cut back, 2 bases at V and 2 bases at J, with 6 bases in the middle. CDR1 and CDR2 from the germline V gene are SNHLY and FYNNEI. For the CDR3, the DNA is TGTGCCAGCAGTGAAAGACAGAACTATGGCTACACCTTC. Translation: CASSERQNYGYTF.